The present T cell receptor (beta chain) was sequenced within a study of blood T cell repertoires in COVID-19. Study details: The samples span acute and convalescent COVID-19 from the United States, Italy and Spain. From T cells, B-cell-depleted T cells, or PBMCs came the material, which was cDNA or gDNA.

This CDR3 is built from 14 residues. Trimming cost V 0 bases and J 0 bases, with 7 bases left between them. From germline, CDR1 is SGDLS and CDR2 YYNGEE. TCRdb keeps only in-frame clones here, not all; method: immunoSEQ multiplex PCR. The sample has 400,000 to 450,000 clones, around 91% seen once. This clone was counted only a few times. Enrollment of patients from Seattle took place during active infection, with longitudinal follow-up. This rearrangement joins TRBV9 to TRBJ2-7; D not certain. The TCR sequence derives from a woman in her 40s with COVID-19, enrolled during active disease. Source material: peripheral blood. The CDR3 region is CASSVGSSSYEQYF. The CDR3 bases are TGTGCCAGCAGCGTAGGGAGTAGCTCCTACGAGCAGTACTTC.